These T cell receptor beta chains were read from a single sample in a study of blood T cell repertoires in COVID-19. Some clones are missing from TCRdb's copy, which holds only in-frame ones; the method was immunoSEQ multiplex PCR. Among around 300,000 clones listed, 75% to 90% were seen once. The sequencing sample was made of PBMCs or T cells enriched from blood (not recorded which). These receptors all come from a middle-aged woman who had recovered from COVID-19. The CDR3 runs from the conserved cysteine through the conserved F or W. A D gene is named only where the DNA matches it firmly. The size of a clone is reported for some rows only, either as once, few or many, or as a class for expanded clones.

d_gene	v_gene	abundance	j_gene	CDR3aa	CDR3nt
TRBD1	TRBV7-8	.	TRBJ1-5	CASSLPGQGYQPQHF	TGTGCCAGCAGCTTACCGGGACAGGGATATCAGCCCCAGCATTTT
.	TRBV18	.	TRBJ1-2	CASSPDGVSFLYGYTF	TGTGCCAGCTCACCCGACGGAGTCAGTTTTCTTTATGGCTACACCTTC
TRBD2	TRBV5-1	.	TRBJ2-3	CASSLPLAASTDTQYF	TGCGCCAGCAGCTTGCCCCTAGCGGCCAGCACAGATACGCAGTATTTT
TRBD1	TRBV7-2	.	TRBJ2-4	CASSLTGGLGNIQYF	TGTGCCAGCAGCCTGACAGGGGGCCTCGGAAACATTCAGTACTTC
TRBD1	TRBV7-8	.	TRBJ1-5	CASSPGTGGINQPQHF	TGTGCCAGCAGCCCCGGGACAGGGGGGATCAATCAGCCCCAGCATTTT
TRBD2	TRBV5-5	.	TRBJ2-2	CASSFYGLAGAITGELFF	TGTGCCAGCAGCTTCTACGGACTAGCGGGGGCCATAACCGGGGAGCTGTTTTTT
TRBD1	TRBV6-2/TRBV6-3	once	TRBJ2-5	CASSGPGTGLQETQYF	TGTGCCAGCAGTGGTCCCGGGACAGGCCTTCAAGAGACCCAGTACTTC
.	TRBV7-2	.	TRBJ1-3	CASSLGAGGNTIYF	TGTGCCAGCAGCTTAGGGGCAGGCGGAAACACCATATATTTT
.	TRBV21-1	.	TRBJ2-7	CASSNGGERYEQYF	TGTGCCAGCAGCAATGGAGGGGAGAGGTACGAGCAGTACTTC
.	TRBV7-2	.	TRBJ2-7	CASSLRALVPYEQYF	TGTGCCAGCAGCTTGCGGGCCCTAGTCCCCTACGAGCAGTACTTC
.	TRBV4-1	.	TRBJ1-2	CASSQQVAGAATNYGYTF	TGCGCCAGCAGCCAACAGGTGGCAGGCGCCGCCACTAACTATGGCTACACCTTC
TRBD1	TRBV19	.	TRBJ1-5	CASSKGANQPQHF	TGTGCCAGTAGTAAGGGGGCAAATCAGCCCCAGCATTTT
TRBD1	TRBV6-5	once	TRBJ2-1	CASSRDRGPNEQFF	TGTGCCAGCAGCCGGGACAGGGGGCCGAATGAGCAGTTCTTC
TRBD2	TRBV19	.	TRBJ2-2	CASLKGGSPTGELFF	TGTGCCAGTCTGAAGGGCGGGAGTCCCACCGGGGAGCTGTTTTTT
.	TRBV5-1	.	TRBJ2-2	CADSTGELFF	TGCGCCGACTCGACCGGGGAGCTGTTTTTT
.	TRBV12-3/TRBV12-4	.	TRBJ1-3	CASTLLAGNTIYF	TGTGCCAGCACCCTCTTGGCCGGAAACACCATATATTTT
.	TRBV3-1/TRBV3-2	.	TRBJ1-6	CASSQAQNSPLHF	TGTGCCAGCAGCCAAGCCCAAAATTCACCCCTCCACTTT
.	TRBV2	.	TRBJ2-7	CASSALRGGGPYEQYF	TGTGCCAGCAGTGCCCTCAGAGGGGGGGGCCCCTACGAGCAGTACTTC
TRBD2	TRBV7-9	.	TRBJ2-1	CASIQSGGTYNEQFF	TGTGCCAGCATCCAGAGCGGGGGAACCTACAATGAGCAGTTCTTC
.	TRBV2	.	TRBJ2-7	CASRGGQGNEQYF	TGTGCCAGCAGGGGTGGGCAGGGCAACGAGCAGTACTTC
.	TRBV6-2/TRBV6-3	.	TRBJ1-1	CASSPTGNTEAFF	TGTGCCAGCAGCCCGACAGGGAACACTGAAGCTTTCTTT
TRBD1	TRBV4-1	.	TRBJ1-1	CASSLRTGGDTEAFF	TGCGCCAGCAGCCTACGGACAGGGGGGGACACTGAAGCTTTCTTT
.	TRBV7-9	.	TRBJ1-2	CASSLAGSNRELDGYTF	TGTGCCAGCAGCTTAGCGGGGTCGAACAGGGAGCTGGATGGCTACACCTTC
.	TRBV5-1	.	TRBJ2-7	CASSSQGGTGFYEQYF	TGCGCCAGCAGCTCCCAGGGAGGGACAGGATTCTACGAGCAGTACTTC
TRBD1	TRBV25-1	.	TRBJ2-7	CASSESPGGPSYEQYF	TGTGCCAGCAGTGAATCCCCAGGGGGCCCCTCCTACGAGCAGTACTTC
.	TRBV2	few	TRBJ1-4	CASGRGGASELFF	TGTGCCAGCGGTAGGGGGGGTGCGTCAGAACTGTTTTTT
TRBD1	TRBV2	.	TRBJ1-5	CASKGDSLLNQPQHF	TGTGCCAGCAAGGGGGACAGTCTTTTAAATCAGCCCCAGCATTTT
TRBD1	TRBV7-9	once	TRBJ1-4	CASSLDGAGGYNEKLFF	TGTGCCAGCAGCTTAGACGGGGCAGGGGGGTATAATGAAAAACTGTTTTTT
.	TRBV4-3	.	TRBJ2-5	CASSQDLVQGGQETQYF	TGCGCCAGCAGCCAAGATTTGGTCCAGGGTGGCCAAGAGACCCAGTACTTC
TRBD2	TRBV11-1	.	TRBJ2-1	CASSPGGGRANNEQFF	TGTGCCAGCAGCCCCGGGGGCGGGAGGGCCAACAATGAGCAGTTCTTC
.	TRBV5-6	.	TRBJ2-7	CASSLDRSYEQYF	TGTGCCAGCAGCTTAGACAGGTCCTACGAGCAGTACTTC
TRBD1	TRBV6-1	.	TRBJ1-5	CASSEGDRGPGGNQPQHF	TGTGCCAGCAGTGAAGGAGACAGGGGGCCGGGTGGCAATCAGCCCCAGCATTTT
.	TRBV4-3	.	TRBJ2-3	CASSQAGRSTDTQYF	TGCGCCAGCAGCCAGGCGGGGAGGAGCACAGATACGCAGTATTTT
.	TRBV28	.	TRBJ2-3	CASWGGPVDTQYF	TGTGCCAGCTGGGGGGGCCCCGTAGATACGCAGTATTTT
.	TRBV4-1	once	TRBJ1-5	CASSQREQGNQPQHF	TGCGCCAGCAGCCAAAGGGAGCAGGGGAATCAGCCCCAGCATTTT
TRBD2	TRBV7-2	.	TRBJ2-3	CASSVTSGGGDTQYF	TGTGCCAGCAGCGTGACTAGCGGGGGTGGGGATACGCAGTATTTT
TRBD2	TRBV19	.	TRBJ2-1	CASNPLAGGTNEQFF	TGTGCCAGTAATCCGTTAGCGGGAGGGACCAATGAGCAGTTCTTC
.	TRBV14	.	TRBJ1-1	CASSPPEMAGWKTEAFF	TGTGCCAGCAGCCCTCCCGAGATGGCAGGGTGGAAGACTGAAGCTTTCTTT
.	TRBV3-1/TRBV3-2	.	TRBJ1-2	CASSLLQGPLDYTF	TGTGCCAGCAGCCTGCTACAGGGTCCACTTGACTACACCTTC
.	TRBV30	.	TRBJ1-4	CARRGLGNEKLFF	TGTGCCCGGAGAGGACTTGGTAATGAAAAACTGTTTTTT
.	TRBV10-2	.	TRBJ1-1	CASLMGARRAFF	TGCGCCAGCCTTATGGGGGCGCGGAGAGCTTTCTTT
.	TRBV7-9	.	TRBJ1-2	CASSLQTSGNYGYTF	TGTGCCAGCAGCTTACAGACATCCGGAAACTATGGCTACACCTTC
.	TRBV19	.	TRBJ1-4	CASSPGVRGATNEKLFF	TGTGCCAGTAGTCCCGGGGTGCGGGGTGCGACTAATGAAAAACTGTTTTTT